These 3 T cell receptor beta chains came from one sample sequenced in a study of post-analysis software for immune sequencing data. Study-wide results and limits: About five TRBV segments, including TRBV5-6, TRBV5-1 and TRBV20-1, were more frequent in patients than controls.

Their recognized antigens are unknown. Built from TCR beta cDNA, the libraries had unique molecular identifiers in them. Using its own MiXCR run on the PCR reads, TCRdb lists one record per CDR3 protein. In the table there are about 770,000 distinct CDR3 sequences, about half of which are singletons. The sequenced material came from blood. These receptors were taken from a girl between 10 and 17 years old with multiple sclerosis.

CDR3 in amino acids: CASSYLAGSIDEQYF. Written as DNA, the CDR3 is TGTGCCAGCAGTTATTTGGCCGGGAGTATCGACGAGCAGTACTTC. This chain uses TRBV6-5 with TRBJ2-7, with D tentatively TRBD2 (6 bases). V shed 3 bases and J shed 5 bases, with 17 bases lying between them. The CDR3 totals 15 residues. The germline CDR1 and CDR2 sequences are MNHEY and SVGAGI.

The CDR3 nucleotides are TGTGCCAGCAGCCGATATCTGGGGGGAGGGTCTCTTGATGACAATGAGCAGTTCTTC. Its translation: CASSRYLGGGSLDDNEQFF. The J gene is TRBJ2-1, the V gene TRBV3-1; TRBD2 matches at 7 bases. V lost 4 bases, J lost 5 bases, and 20 bases stayed unmatched. The CDR3 runs to 19 residues. Germline V gene data show CDR1 as LGHDT and CDR2 as YNNKEL (reference sequence).

This clonotype was observed a few times. The chain combines TRBV10-3 with TRBJ2-5; possibly TRBD1 for D (6 bases). The CDR3 runs 13 residues. Germline V gene lookup returns CDR1 ENHRY and CDR2 SYGVKD. V lost 10 bases and J lost 2, with 14 bases in between. CDR3 sequence reads: CATKGTPQETQYF. The CDR3 DNA sequence: TGTGCCACGAAAGGGACACCGCAAGAGACCCAGTACTTC.